These 23 T cell receptor beta chains were all obtained from the same sample, sequenced in a study of cytomegalovirus exposure and HLA in healthy donors. The PCR was carried out with 60 Vbeta primers and 13 Jbeta primers. Profiled with immunoSEQ multiplex PCR; TCRdb holds only in-frame clones, not every one. The top ten hold about 2.1% of the sample, which has under 110,000 clones, roughly 79% seen once. Input material: PBMCs. The receptors derive from a woman aged 35 to 49 in good health and CMV-seronegative.

With respect to this clone: The CDR3 ends on some other residue instead of the conserved phenylalanine or tryptophan, so this is likely a read error. The V and J genes are TRBV30 and TRBJ1-6; 8 nucleotides agree with TRBD1. The trim removed 0 bases at V and 5 bases at J, leaving 3 bases unmatched. The CDR3 spans 15 residues. Germline V lookup: CDR1 GTSNPN, CDR2 SVGIG (reference sequence). CDR3 in DNA: TGTGCCTGGAGTGTTTTGGGACAGGATAATTCACCCCTCCACCTT. It codes for CAWSVLGQDNSPLHL.

This rearrangement joins TRBV4-3 to TRBJ2-1; 7 bases match TRBD1. J was trimmed by 0 bases and V by 0 bases; bases with no gene match: 2. The CDR3 covers 16 residues. The germline V gene has CDR1 LGHNA and CDR2 YSLEER. In nucleotides, the CDR3 is TGCGCCAGCAGCCAAGAGGGGACAGTCTCCTACAATGAGCAGTTCTTC. Its translation: CASSQEGTVSYNEQFF.

This clone came up once. The rearrangement uses TRBV7-2 and TRBJ2-1; D possibly corresponds to TRBD2 (6 bases). The germline gives CDR1 SGHTA, CDR2 FQGNSA. Trimming stripped 0 bases from V and 2 bases from J, with 8 bases between. The CDR3 spans 15 residues. In DNA form, the CDR3 reads TGTGCCAGCAGCTTAGCGGGGGGTACCTACAATGAGCAGTTCTTC. Its protein is CASSLAGGTYNEQFF. Together with reference TRBV7-2 and TRBJ2-1, the CDR3 gives the full variable domain: GAGVSQSPSNKVTEKGKDVELRCDPISGHTALYWYRQSLGQGLEFLIYFQGNSAPDKSGLPSDRFSAERTGGSVSTLTIQRTQQEDSAVYLCASSLAGGTYNEQFFGPGTRLTVL.

This chain links TRBV9 with TRBJ1-1, with D perhaps TRBD1 (5 bases). With 4 bases removed from V and 4 bases from J, the gap between germline ends came to 14 bases. CDR1 is SGDLS and CDR2 is YYNGEE in the germline V gene. The CDR3 runs 14 residues. DNA for the CDR3: TGTGCCAGCAGCCGACAGTGGATGGGCACTGAAGCTTTCTTT. It encodes CASSRQWMGTEAFF.

This clone has more than one count but fewer than ten. The chain uses TRBV7-3 and TRBJ2-5, with D unresolved. Germline assignment: CDR1 SGHTA and CDR2 FQGTGA. The CDR3 is 13 amino acids. V lost 0 bases to trimming and J lost 9 bases, with 11 bases between them. The CDR3 DNA reads TGTGCCAGCAGCTTAACAGTCCGCGCGGCCCAGTACTTC. Its protein product is CASSLTVRAAQYF.

This clone showed up just a few times. The chain joins TRBV5-1 to TRBJ2-5; no firm D call. Trimming took off 5 bases at V and 1 base at J, with 9 bases between the two ends. From germline, CDR1 is SGHRS and CDR2 YFSETQ. The CDR3 consists of 13 residues. CDR3 sequence reads: CASRSGGQETQYF. As DNA, the CDR3 is TGCGCCAGCAGGTCCGGTGGCCAAGAGACCCAGTACTTC.

J is TRBJ2-6 and V is TRBV7-9; D unresolved. The CDR3 extends over 16 amino acids. Germline values: CDR1 SEHNR, CDR2 FQNEAQ (reference sequence). The V and J ends lost 2 bases and 1 base respectively, with 9 bases between them. DNA for the CDR3: TGTGCCAGCAGCTTATCGCCAGTTTCTGGGGCCAACGTCCTGACTTTC. It encodes CASSLSPVSGANVLTF.

The chain links TRBV18 to TRBJ2-7; possibly TRBD2 for D (5 bases). The CDR3 has 15 amino acids. V dropped 3 bases and J dropped 4 bases, with 16 bases sitting between them. Germline V lookup: CDR1 KGHSH, CDR2 LQKENI. The CDR3 DNA reads TGTGCCAGCTCACCCGCACCGTCCGGCGGGTACGAGCAGTACTTC. The encoded protein is CASSPAPSGGYEQYF.

This chain joins TRBV7-9 and TRBJ2-5; the D gene is possibly TRBD2 (6 bases). Judging by the DNA end, TRBJ2-7 fits better; the J call may be wrong. CDR1 SEHNR and CDR2 FQNEAQ come from the germline V gene (reference sequence). The CDR3 is made up of 14 amino acids. CDR3 bases: TGTGCCAGCAGCCTACTCGCGGGGCCCTACGAGCAGTACTTC. Its translation: CASSLLAGPYEQYF.

The chain carries TRBV15 and TRBJ2-5; TRBD2 agrees at 8 bases. The J segment lost 11 bases and the V segment lost 0 bases, leaving 11 bases of the junction unmatched. This CDR3 is built from 15 residues. From germline, CDR1 is LNHNV and CDR2 YYDKDF (reference sequence). The CDR3 region has the DNA TGTGCCACCAGCAGAGAGACGGGAGGGGGTACTCAGCAGTACTTC. This translates into CATSRETGGGTQQYF.

The rearrangement uses TRBV27 and TRBJ2-2; 8 bases agree with TRBD1. Germline assignment: CDR1 MNHEY and CDR2 SMNVEV (reference sequence). Trimming cost V 1 base and J 0 bases; bases outside gene matches: 10. This CDR3 spans 19 amino acids. This chain's CDR3 is CASSLFPRWTGTNTGELFF. Written as DNA, the CDR3 is TGTGCCAGCAGTTTATTCCCCCGGTGGACAGGGACGAACACCGGGGAGCTGTTTTTT.

The chain recombines TRBV6-5 with TRBJ2-5; 8 bases map to TRBD2. This CDR3 has 14 amino acids. The trim removed 8 bases at V and 0 bases at J, leaving 5 bases unmatched. Germline loops: CDR1 MNHEY, CDR2 SVGAGI. In nucleotides, the CDR3 is TGTGCCAGCCGGGCGGGGGGTTACCAAGAGACCCAGTACTTC. It specifies CASRAGGYQETQYF.

Of note for this clone: At one end the junction does not follow the germline gene, possibly because of a read error. The chain combines TRBV7-9 with TRBJ2-7; maybe TRBD2 (5 bases). CDR3 length: 14 amino acids. CDR1 and CDR2 (germline): SEHNR, FQNEAQ (reference sequence). For the CDR3, the DNA is TGTTCCAGCAGCTTCTCGGCGGGTTACTACGAGCAGTACTTC. Translated: CSSSFSAGYYEQYF.

A single count supports this clone. The rearrangement uses TRBV6-5 and TRBJ1-1, with TRBD1 matching 7 bases. The CDR3 runs to 15 residues. CDR1 is MNHEY, CDR2 SVGAGI, per germline. The V and J ends lost 2 bases and 2 bases, in that order; junction bases with no gene match: 5. The DNA for the CDR3 is TGTGCCAGCAGTTACGGGACAGTACATAACACTGAAGCTTTCTTT. Its translation is CASSYGTVHNTEAFF.

V usage is TRBV2 and J usage is TRBJ1-2, with 10 bases aligning to TRBD1. CDR3 size: 14 residues. CDR1 and CDR2 (germline): SNHLY, FYNNEI. V trimming: 6 bases; J trimming: 8 bases; junction bases outside the gene matches: 9. The chain's CDR3 is CASRTGTGALGYTF. The CDR3 bases are TGTGCCAGCAGGACCGGGACAGGGGCTCTCGGCTACACCTTC.

This chain connects TRBV7-2 to TRBJ1-3; D not certain. The germline V gene has CDR1 SGHTA and CDR2 FQGNSA. The CDR3 is 15 residues long. Trimming shortened V by 1 base and J by 0 bases, and 7 bases separated the two germline ends. DNA of the CDR3: TGTGCCAGCAGCTTAGGGGCGGGCTCTGGAAACACCATATATTTT. Translated: CASSLGAGSGNTIYF.

For the CDR3, the DNA is TGTGCCAGCAGCTTGGCGGGGAACGAACTGTTTTTT. As protein: CASSLAGNELFF. The chain has TRBV5-4 and TRBJ1-4; D is unclear. The CDR3 spans 12 residues. V gave up 0 bases and J gave up 12 bases, with 9 bases separating them. Per germline, CDR1 SGHNT and CDR2 YYREEE (reference sequence). The whole variable domain, filled in from reference TRBV5-4 and TRBJ1-4, reads ETGVTQSPTHLIKTRGQQVTLRCSSQSGHNTVSWYQQALGQGPQFIFQYYREEENGRGNFPPRFSGLQFPNYSSELNVNALELDDSALYLCASSLAGNELFFGSGTQLSVL.

The sample holds a few counts of this clone. The chain is built from TRBV6-6 and TRBJ1-4, with D unclear. V was shortened by 6 bases and J by 5 bases, with 19 bases between the two germline ends. The germline CDR1 and CDR2 sequences are MNHNY and SVGAGI (reference sequence). The CDR3 loop spans 16 amino acids. The CDR3 region has the DNA TGTGCCAGCAGCTTAGTAAGCGGGATCCAAAATGAAAAACTGTTTTTT. Translating it yields CASSLVSGIQNEKLFF.

This clone has a handful of counts. The rearrangement links TRBV18 to TRBJ2-5; D may be TRBD1 (5 bases). Germline V gene data show CDR1 as KGHSH and CDR2 as LQKENI. The CDR3 runs to 14 residues. Between the trimmed V and J ends, which lost 3 bases and 3 bases, there was a span of 11 bases. The CDR3 DNA reads as TGTGCCAGCTCACCGTGGCAGGGCGAAGAGACCCAGTACTTC. This translates into CASSPWQGEETQYF. The variable domain in full, completed from reference TRBV18 and TRBJ2-5, reads NAGVMQNPRHLVRRRGQEARLRCSPMKGHSHVYWYRQLPEEGLKFMVYLQKENIIDESGMPKERFSAEFPKEGPSILRIQQVVRGDSAAYFCASSPWQGEETQYFGPGTRLLVL.

The rearrangement links TRBV10-3 to TRBJ2-7, with unresolved D. CDR1 is ENHRY and CDR2 is SYGVKD in the germline V gene. The CDR3 has 16 residues. V lost 2 bases, J lost 0 bases, and 14 bases lay in between. The CDR3 nucleotides are TGTGCCATCAGTGAGCTTGGCTCCCATCACTCCTACGAGCAGTACTTC. It codes for CAISELGSHHSYEQYF.

The genes are TRBV6-1 and TRBJ2-7, with D perhaps TRBD1 (6 bases). Trimming removed 5 bases at V and 2 bases at J, with 10 bases between. Germline V gene data show CDR1 as MNHNS and CDR2 as SASEGT. The CDR3 sequence is 13 residues long. CDR3 protein: CASSRTVPYEQYF. The CDR3 DNA is TGTGCCAGCAGTCGGACAGTTCCCTACGAGCAGTACTTC.

The chain couples TRBV9 to TRBJ2-7; the D gene is possibly TRBD2 (7 bases). The V end was cut by 2 bases, the J end by 1 base, with 22 bases between. The germline V gene has CDR1 SGDLS and CDR2 YYNGEE. The CDR3 is made up of 18 amino acids. The CDR3 DNA follows: TGTGCCAGCAGCGTCAACTCGGAGGCGGGGGCCCCATCCTACGAGCAGTACTTC. This codes for CASSVNSEAGAPSYEQYF.

The CDR3 DNA reads TGTGCCAGCAGCGCCCTGGGGGGAGCCAACGAGCAGTACTTC. It specifies CASSALGGANEQYF. The chain combines TRBV9 with TRBJ2-7, with D maybe TRBD2 (6 bases). V shed 3 bases and J shed 5 bases, with 15 bases lying between them. CDR1 SGDLS and CDR2 YYNGEE come from the germline V gene. This CDR3 comprises 14 residues.